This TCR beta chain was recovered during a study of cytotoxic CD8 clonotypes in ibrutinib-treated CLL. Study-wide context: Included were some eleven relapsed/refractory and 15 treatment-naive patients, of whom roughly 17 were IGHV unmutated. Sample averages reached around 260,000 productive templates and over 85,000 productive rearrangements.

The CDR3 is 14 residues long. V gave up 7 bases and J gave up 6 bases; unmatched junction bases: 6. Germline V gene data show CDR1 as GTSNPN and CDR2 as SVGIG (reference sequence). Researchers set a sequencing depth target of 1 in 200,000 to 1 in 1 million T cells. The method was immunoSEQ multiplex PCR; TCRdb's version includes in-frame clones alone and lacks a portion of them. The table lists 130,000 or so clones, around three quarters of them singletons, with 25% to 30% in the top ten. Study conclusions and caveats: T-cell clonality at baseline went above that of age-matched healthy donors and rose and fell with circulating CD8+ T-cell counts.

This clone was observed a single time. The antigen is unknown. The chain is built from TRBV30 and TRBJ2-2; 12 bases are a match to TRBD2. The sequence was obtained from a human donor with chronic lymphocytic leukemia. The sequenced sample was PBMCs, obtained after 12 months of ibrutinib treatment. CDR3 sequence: CAYSSGGAAGELFF. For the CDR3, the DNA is TGTGCCTATTCTAGCGGGGGGGCCGCCGGGGAGCTGTTTTTT. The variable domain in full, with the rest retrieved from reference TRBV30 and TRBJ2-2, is SQTIHQWPATLVQPVGSPLSLECTVEGTSNPNLYWYRQAAGRGLQLLFYSVGIGQISSEVPQNLSASRPQDRQFILSSKKLLLSDSGFYLCAYSSGGAAGELFFGEGSRLTVL.